This T cell receptor beta chain derives from a study of blood T cell repertoires in COVID-19. The CDR3 covers 14 residues. Unmatched junction bases numbered 4, after V lost 3 bases and J lost 4 bases. The germline CDR1 and CDR2 sequences are SGHNT and YYREEE (reference sequence). Only a few counts were recorded for this clone. The table came from immunoSEQ multiplex PCR; TCRdb's copy has only in-frame clones and leaves some out. Of some 240,000 clones detected, about 86% appear once; the ten largest clones hold roughly 4%. The source of this sequence is a young man with acute COVID-19. Sequences were obtained from PBMCs or T cells enriched from blood (not recorded which). This sequence joins TRBV5-4 and TRBJ1-2, with 9 bases fitting TRBD1. The CDR3 sequence is CASSSDRGFYGYTF. For the CDR3, the DNA is TGTGCCAGCAGCTCCGACAGGGGGTTCTATGGCTACACCTTC.